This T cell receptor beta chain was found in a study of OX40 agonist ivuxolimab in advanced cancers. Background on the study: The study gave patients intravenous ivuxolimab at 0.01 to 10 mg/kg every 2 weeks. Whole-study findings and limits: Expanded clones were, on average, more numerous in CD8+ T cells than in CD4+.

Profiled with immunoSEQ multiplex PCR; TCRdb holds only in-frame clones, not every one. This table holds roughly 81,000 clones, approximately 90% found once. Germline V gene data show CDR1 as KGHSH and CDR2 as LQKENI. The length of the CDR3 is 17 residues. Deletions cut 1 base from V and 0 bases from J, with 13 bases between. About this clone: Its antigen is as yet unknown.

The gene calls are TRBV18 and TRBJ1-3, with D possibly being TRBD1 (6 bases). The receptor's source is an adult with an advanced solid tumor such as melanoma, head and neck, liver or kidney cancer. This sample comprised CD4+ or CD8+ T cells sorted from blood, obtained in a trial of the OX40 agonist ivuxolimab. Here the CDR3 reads CASSPLQGHSSGNTIYF. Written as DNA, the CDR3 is TGTGCCAGCTCACCACTGCAGGGGCACTCCTCTGGAAACACCATATATTTT.